This T cell receptor (beta chain) was recorded in a study of response to subunit inactivated influenza vaccine. Overall study findings and caveats: After each seasonal influenza vaccination, few new T cells are recruited, the authors suggested.

This clonotype was found many times. Its specificity is unknown. TCRdb recomputed calls from the RT-PCR reads with MiXCR, one row per CDR3 protein. The sample lists 500,000 or so distinct CDR3 sequences, approximately 11% occurring once. This TCR was sampled from a man aged 45 to 65 who received an inactivated influenza vaccine. The sample here was PBMCs from blood, taken 45 days after vaccination.

CDR3 sequence (DNA): TGCGCCAGCAGCTTGGCTCTAGCGGGAGGACCCCAAGAGACCCAGTACTTC. Residues: CASSLALAGGPQETQYF. The chain carries TRBV5-1 and TRBJ2-5, with TRBD2 matching 11 bases. CDR3 length equals 17 residues. From germline, CDR1 is SGHRS and CDR2 YFSETQ. The V gene end was trimmed by 0 bases and the J gene end by 1 base; junction bases not matched to a gene: 5.